This T cell receptor beta chain was captured by sequencing in a study of CD8+ T cells in alopecia areata. The germline gives CDR1 MNHEY, CDR2 SVGAGI. V was cut by 2 bases and J by 4 bases, with 15 bases left in between. The CDR3 sequence is 15 residues long. RNA was extracted and reverse transcribed into cDNA as the sequencing template. Assay used: immunoSEQ multiplex PCR; TCRdb lists only in-frame clones, some missing. Among roughly 120,000 clones listed, around 64% were seen once. This receptor was taken from a human donor in good health. The sample taken for sequencing was CD4+ T cells sorted from blood. The rearrangement uses TRBV6-5 and TRBJ2-7; D is unclear. The CDR3 reads CASSYEPDQSYEQYF. CDR3 bases: TGTGCCAGCAGTTACGAGCCTGATCAATCGTACGAGCAGTACTTC.